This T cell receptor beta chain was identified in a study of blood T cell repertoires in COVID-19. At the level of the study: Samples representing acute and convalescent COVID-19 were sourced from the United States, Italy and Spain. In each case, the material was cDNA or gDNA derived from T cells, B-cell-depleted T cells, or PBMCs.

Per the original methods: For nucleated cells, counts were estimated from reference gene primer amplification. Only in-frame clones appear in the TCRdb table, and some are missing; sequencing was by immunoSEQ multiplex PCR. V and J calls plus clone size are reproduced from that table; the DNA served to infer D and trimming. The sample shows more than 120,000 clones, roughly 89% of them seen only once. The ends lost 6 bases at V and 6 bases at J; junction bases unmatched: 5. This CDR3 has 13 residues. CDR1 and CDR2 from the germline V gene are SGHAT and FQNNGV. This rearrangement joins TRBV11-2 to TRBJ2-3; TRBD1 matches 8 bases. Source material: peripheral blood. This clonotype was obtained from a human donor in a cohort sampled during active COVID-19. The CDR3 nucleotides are TGTGCCAGCAGTATTCAGGGGGCCGATACGCAGTATTTT. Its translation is CASSIQGADTQYF.